This entry lists 15 T cell receptor beta chains sequenced from one sample in a study of cytomegalovirus exposure and HLA in healthy donors (TCRdb year 2017). The library was generated by the immunoSEQ multiplex PCR assay. A mixture of 60 forward primers for TCR Vbeta segments and 13 reverse primers for TCR Jbeta segments was used in the multiplex PCR. TCRdb re-hosts the immuneACCESS table, in-frame sequences only. Its copies lack some clones; in the studies checked, an unresolved V gene accounts for under half of them, and the cause for the rest is not known. The sample table lists around 140,000 clones, approximately 77% of them with a count of one. The top ten constitute about 1.5% of the sample. The sequencing sample was made of PBMCs. The receptors originated from a woman between 40 and 55 years old in good health and CMV-seronegative.

Here the CDR3 DNA reads TGCGCCAGCAGCGTATCGGGGGGTCGCGAGCAGTACTTC. Encoded protein: CASSVSGGREQYF. This chain uses TRBV5-1 with TRBJ2-7, with 7 bases lining up with TRBD2. V trimming: 4 bases; J trimming: 6 bases; junction bases outside the gene matches: 7. This CDR3 is built from 13 residues. The germline CDR1 and CDR2 sequences are SGHRS and YFSETQ.

V usage is TRBV2 and J usage is TRBJ1-1; 9 nucleotides agree with TRBD1. The V segment lost 4 bases and the J segment 5 bases; nucleotides outside the gene matches: 5. CDR1 is SNHLY and CDR2 is FYNNEI in the germline V gene. The CDR3 is made up of 14 amino acids. CDR3 nucleotides: TGTGCCAGCAGTGGGGACAGGGTGAGGACTGAAGCTTTCTTT. This translates into CASSGDRVRTEAFF.

The chain couples TRBV9 to TRBJ1-2, with D uncertain. The CDR3 is 14 amino acids. Trimming pared 0 bases from V and 7 bases from J, leaving 13 bases between. CDR1 and CDR2 from the germline V gene are SGDLS and YYNGEE. The CDR3 nucleotides read TGTGCCAGCAGCGTAGGTTATGAGTCGGGTGGCTACACCTTC. Translating gives CASSVGYESGGYTF.

The V and J genes are TRBV9 and TRBJ1-2; unclear D gene. The V end was cut by 0 bases, the J end by 2 bases, with 5 bases between. The CDR3 is made up of 13 amino acids. Germline V gives CDR1 SGDLS, CDR2 YYNGEE. The CDR3 protein is CASSVGRNYGYTF. The CDR3, as DNA: TGTGCCAGCAGCGTAGGCAGAAACTATGGCTACACCTTC.

The V call is TRBV5-1, the J call TRBJ2-7; perhaps TRBD1 as D (5 bases). V gave up 5 bases and J gave up 3 bases, with 15 bases separating them. Germline V CDR1 and CDR2: SGHRS, YFSETQ. This CDR3 contains 14 residues. CDR3 sequence: CASSSEQDYYEQYF. The DNA for the CDR3 is TGCGCCAGCAGTTCTGAACAGGATTACTACGAGCAGTACTTC.

The gene calls are TRBV28 and TRBJ1-1; TRBD1 matches 8 bases. The junction had 7 bases not matched to a gene; V was cut back by 2 bases and J by 5 bases. CDR3 length: 15 amino acids. Germline V gives CDR1 MDHEN, CDR2 SYDVKM. CDR3 nucleotides: TGTGCCAGCAGTTTAGGGGGGCAGGGGGCAACTGAAGCTTTCTTT. Protein: CASSLGGQGATEAFF. Together with reference TRBV28 and TRBJ1-1, the CDR3 gives the full variable domain: DVKVTQSSRYLVKRTGEKVFLECVQDMDHENMFWYRQDPGLGLRLIYFSYDVKMKEKGDIPEGYSVSREKKERFSLILESASTNQTSMYLCASSLGGQGATEAFFGQGTRLTVV.

J is TRBJ1-2 and V is TRBV5-1; tentatively, D is TRBD1 (5 bases). Germline CDR1 and CDR2: SGHRS and YFSETQ. V gave up 0 bases and J gave up 4 bases, with 10 bases separating them. This CDR3 has 14 residues. The CDR3 loop reads CASSLAKQVYGYTF. The DNA for the CDR3 is TGCGCCAGCAGCTTGGCCAAACAGGTCTATGGCTACACCTTC.

V gene TRBV7-6 combines with J gene TRBJ1-2; 11 bases map to TRBD1. Losses at the gene ends were 5 bases for V and 5 bases for J; bases not matched to a gene: 7. CDR3 length: 15 residues. Germline lookup yields CDR1 SGHVS and CDR2 FNYEAQ. For the CDR3, the DNA is TGTGCCAGCAGCCCCCACCGGGACAGGGGGTATGGCTACACCTTC. Translating it yields CASSPHRDRGYGYTF.

The chain joins TRBV7-9 to TRBJ2-2; tentatively, D is TRBD2 (6 bases). Trimming took off 4 bases at V and 5 bases at J, with 11 bases between the two ends. The CDR3 covers 14 residues. Looked up from germline, CDR1 is SEHNR and CDR2 is FQNEAQ (reference sequence). This CDR3 reads CASSSGGGTGELFF. In nucleotides, the CDR3 is TGTGCCAGCAGCTCCGGGGGTGGAACCGGGGAGCTGTTTTTT.

This chain links TRBV27 with TRBJ1-1, with a tentative D call TRBD1 (6 bases). Trimming shortened V by 5 bases and J by 6 bases, and 16 bases separated the two germline ends. Germline V lookup: CDR1 MNHEY, CDR2 SMNVEV (reference sequence). CDR3 size: 14 residues. The CDR3 DNA is TGTGCCAGCAGTCACACCCGACAGGCCCCTGAAGCTTTCTTT. This gives the protein CASSHTRQAPEAFF.

The V and J genes are TRBV7-9 and TRBJ2-7; possible D gene TRBD1, 5 bases. The germline CDR1 and CDR2 sequences are SEHNR and FQNEAQ (reference sequence). CDR3 length: 13 amino acids. V shed 0 bases and J shed 6 bases, with 9 bases lying between them. CDR3 DNA sequence: TGTGCCAGCAGCTTAGCAGGGGCGAGCGAGCAGTACTTC. Translating gives CASSLAGASEQYF. Full variable domain (rest looked up from reference TRBV7-9 and TRBJ2-7): DTGVSQNPRHKITKRGQNVTFRCDPISEHNRLYWYRQTLGQGPEFLTYFQNEAQLEKSRLLSDRFSAERPKGSFSTLEIQRTEQGDSAMYLCASSLAGASEQYFGPGTRLTVT.

A single count supports this clone. J is TRBJ2-3 and V is TRBV10-2; D is perhaps TRBD2 (6 bases). The CDR3 has 14 amino acids. Germline-derived CDR1 and CDR2 are WSHSY and SAAADI. V lost 7 bases to trimming and J lost 1 base, with 12 bases between them. Here the CDR3 DNA reads TGCGCCAGCACGTCCGGGGGTCGCACAGATACGCAGTATTTT. As protein: CASTSGGRTDTQYF.

This clone was seen more than once but under ten times. The chain is built from TRBV5-4 and TRBJ1-2; D may be TRBD1 (5 bases). Trimming took off 4 bases at V and 1 base at J, with 20 bases between the two ends. In germline, CDR1 is SGHNT, CDR2 YYREEE (reference sequence). This CDR3 spans 17 amino acids. CDR3 in amino acids: CASSLGTITGFNYGYTF. In nucleotides, the CDR3 is TGTGCCAGCAGCCTGGGAACAATTACAGGTTTTAACTATGGCTACACCTTC.

The gene calls are TRBV5-1 and TRBJ1-4; TRBD1 matches at 9 bases. The CDR3 is 16 amino acids. Looked up from germline, CDR1 is SGHRS and CDR2 is YFSETQ. The ends lost 4 bases at V and 5 bases at J; junction bases unmatched: 9. CDR3 amino acids: CASSPGTGFPNEKLFF. The CDR3 DNA reads as TGCGCCAGCAGCCCCGGGACAGGGTTCCCCAATGAAAAACTGTTTTTT.

V gene TRBV29-1 combines with J gene TRBJ2-1; 8 nucleotides match TRBD2. Losses at the gene ends were 4 bases for V and 4 bases for J; bases not matched to a gene: 15. Germline V gene lookup returns CDR1 SQVTM and CDR2 ANQGSEA. The CDR3 is made up of 17 amino acids. The CDR3 here is CSVVGAAGGLHYNEQFF. The CDR3 DNA follows: TGCAGCGTTGTAGGGGCGGCGGGGGGATTACATTACAATGAGCAGTTCTTC.